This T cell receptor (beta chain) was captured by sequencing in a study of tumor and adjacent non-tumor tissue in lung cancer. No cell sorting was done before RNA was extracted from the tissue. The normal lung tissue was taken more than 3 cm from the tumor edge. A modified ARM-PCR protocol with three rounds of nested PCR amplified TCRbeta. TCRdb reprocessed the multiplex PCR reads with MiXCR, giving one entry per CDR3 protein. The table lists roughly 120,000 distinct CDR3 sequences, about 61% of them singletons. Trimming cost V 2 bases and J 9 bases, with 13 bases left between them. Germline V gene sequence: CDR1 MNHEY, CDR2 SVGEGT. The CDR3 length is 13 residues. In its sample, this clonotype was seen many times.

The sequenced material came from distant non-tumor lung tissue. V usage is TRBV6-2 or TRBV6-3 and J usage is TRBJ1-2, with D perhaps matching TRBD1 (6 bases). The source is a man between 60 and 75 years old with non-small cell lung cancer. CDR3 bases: TGTGCCAGCAGTTACACAGGACAGTGGAGCTACACCTTC. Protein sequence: CASSYTGQWSYTF.